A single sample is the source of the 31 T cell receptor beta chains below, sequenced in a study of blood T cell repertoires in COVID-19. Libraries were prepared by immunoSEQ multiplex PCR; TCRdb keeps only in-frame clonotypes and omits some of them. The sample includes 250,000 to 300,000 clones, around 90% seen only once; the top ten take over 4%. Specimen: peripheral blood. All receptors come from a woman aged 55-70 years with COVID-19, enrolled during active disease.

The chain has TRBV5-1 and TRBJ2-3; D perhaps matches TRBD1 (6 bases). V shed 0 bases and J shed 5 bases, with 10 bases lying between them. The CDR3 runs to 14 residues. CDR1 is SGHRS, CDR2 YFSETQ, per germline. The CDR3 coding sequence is TGCGCCAGCAGCTTGGACAGGGCTGGAGATACGCAGTATTTT. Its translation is CASSLDRAGDTQYF.

CDR3 nucleotide sequence: TGTGCCAGCAGTGAAGTAGCTAGGGGCGGCAATCAGCCCCAGCATTTT. Protein sequence: CASSEVARGGNQPQHF. The chain links TRBV2 to TRBJ1-5, with D maybe TRBD1 (5 bases). CDR1 is SNHLY and CDR2 is FYNNEI in the germline V gene. The CDR3 is 16 amino acids. Trimming took 1 base from V and 2 from J, leaving 12 bases between them.

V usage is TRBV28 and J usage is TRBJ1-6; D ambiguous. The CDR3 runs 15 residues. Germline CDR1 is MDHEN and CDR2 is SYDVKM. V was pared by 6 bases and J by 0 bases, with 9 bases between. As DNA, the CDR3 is TGTGCCAGCAGCCCAGTCAGCTCCTATAATTCACCCCTCCACTTT. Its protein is CASSPVSSYNSPLHF.

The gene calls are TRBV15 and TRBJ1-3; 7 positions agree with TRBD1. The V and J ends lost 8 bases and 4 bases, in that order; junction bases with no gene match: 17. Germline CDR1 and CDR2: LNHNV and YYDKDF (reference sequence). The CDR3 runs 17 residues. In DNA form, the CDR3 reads TGTGCCACCCAGGGCTTAATGGACAGGTCGGGAGGAAACACCATATATTTT. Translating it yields CATQGLMDRSGGNTIYF.

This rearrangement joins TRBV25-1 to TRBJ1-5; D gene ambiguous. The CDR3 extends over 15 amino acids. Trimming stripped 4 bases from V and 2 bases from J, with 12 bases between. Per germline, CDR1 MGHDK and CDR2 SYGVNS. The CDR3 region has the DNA TGTGCCAGCAGTGGGTCGGGAGCAGGCAATCAGCCCCAGCATTTT. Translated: CASSGSGAGNQPQHF. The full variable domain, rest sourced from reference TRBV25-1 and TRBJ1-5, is EADIYQTPRYLVIGTGKKITLECSQTMGHDKMYWYQQDPGMELHLIHYSYGVNSTEKGDLSSESTVSRIRTEHFPLTLESARPSHTSQYLCASSGSGAGNQPQHFGDGTRLSIL.

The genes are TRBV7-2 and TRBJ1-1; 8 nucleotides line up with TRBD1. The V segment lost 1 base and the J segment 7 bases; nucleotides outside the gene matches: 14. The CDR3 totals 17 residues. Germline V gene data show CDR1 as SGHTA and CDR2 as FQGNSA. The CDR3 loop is CASSLVIRRQGPNEAFF. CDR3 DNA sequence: TGTGCCAGCAGCTTAGTCATCCGGCGACAGGGGCCGAATGAAGCTTTCTTT.

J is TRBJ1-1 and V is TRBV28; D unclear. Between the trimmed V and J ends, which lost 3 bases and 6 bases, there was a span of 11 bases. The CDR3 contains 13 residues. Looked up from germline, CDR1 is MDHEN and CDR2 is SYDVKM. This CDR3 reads CASSFAGWAEAFF. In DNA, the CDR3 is TGTGCCAGCAGTTTTGCAGGATGGGCTGAAGCTTTCTTT.

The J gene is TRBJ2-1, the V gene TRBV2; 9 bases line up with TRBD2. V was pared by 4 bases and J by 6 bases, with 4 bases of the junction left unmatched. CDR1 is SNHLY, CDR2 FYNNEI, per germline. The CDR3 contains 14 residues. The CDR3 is CASSVTSGTNEQFF. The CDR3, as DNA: TGTGCCAGCAGTGTGACTAGCGGAACCAATGAGCAGTTCTTC.

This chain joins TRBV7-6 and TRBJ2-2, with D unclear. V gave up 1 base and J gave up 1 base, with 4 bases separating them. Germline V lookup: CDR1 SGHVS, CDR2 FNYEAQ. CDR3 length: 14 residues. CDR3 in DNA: TGTGCCAGCAGCTTAGTACAGAACACCGGGGAGCTGTTTTTT. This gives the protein CASSLVQNTGELFF. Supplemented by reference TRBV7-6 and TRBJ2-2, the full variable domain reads GAGVSQSPRYKVTKRGQDVALRCDPISGHVSLYWYRQALGQGPEFLTYFNYEAQQDKSGLPNDRFSAERPEGSISTLTIQRTEQRDSAMYRCASSLVQNTGELFFGEGSRLTVL.

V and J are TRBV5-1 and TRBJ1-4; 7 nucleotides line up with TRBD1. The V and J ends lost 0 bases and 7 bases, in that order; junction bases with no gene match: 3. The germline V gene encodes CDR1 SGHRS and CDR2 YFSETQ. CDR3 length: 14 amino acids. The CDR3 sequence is CASSLGQGTEKLFF. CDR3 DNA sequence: TGCGCCAGCAGCTTGGGACAGGGCACTGAAAAACTGTTTTTT.

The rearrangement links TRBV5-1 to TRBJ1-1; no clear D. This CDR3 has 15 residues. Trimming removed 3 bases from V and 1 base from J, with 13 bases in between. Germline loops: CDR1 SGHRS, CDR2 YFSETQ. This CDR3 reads CASSSKVGGNTEAFF. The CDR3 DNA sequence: TGCGCCAGCAGCTCAAAAGTGGGAGGGAACACTGAAGCTTTCTTT. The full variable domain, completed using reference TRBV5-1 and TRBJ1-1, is KAGVTQTPRYLIKTRGQQVTLSCSPISGHRSVSWYQQTPGQGLQFLFEYFSETQRNKGNFPGRFSGRQFSNSRSEMNVSTLELGDSALYLCASSSKVGGNTEAFFGQGTRLTVV.

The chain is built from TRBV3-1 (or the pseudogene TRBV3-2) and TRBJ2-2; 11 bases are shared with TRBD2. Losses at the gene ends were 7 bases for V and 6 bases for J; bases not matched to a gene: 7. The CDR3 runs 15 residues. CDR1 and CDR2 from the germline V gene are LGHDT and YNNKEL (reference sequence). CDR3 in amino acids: CASNLAGGRAGELFF. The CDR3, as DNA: TGTGCCAGCAACTTAGCGGGAGGGCGTGCCGGGGAGCTGTTTTTT.

CDR3 in DNA: TGTGCCAGCAGTGAGCGGGGGCGTAGTAGCAATCAGCCCCAGCATTTT. Translating gives CASSERGRSSNQPQHF. The chain has TRBV6-1 and TRBJ1-5; D possibly corresponds to TRBD1 (6 bases). The CDR3 totals 16 residues. CDR1 and CDR2 from the germline V gene are MNHNS and SASEGT. The ends were cut back, 3 bases at V and 0 bases at J, with 12 bases in the middle.

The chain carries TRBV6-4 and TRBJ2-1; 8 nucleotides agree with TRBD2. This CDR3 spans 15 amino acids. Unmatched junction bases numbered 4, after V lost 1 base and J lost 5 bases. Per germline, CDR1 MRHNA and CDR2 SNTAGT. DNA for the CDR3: TGTGCCAGCAGTGACTTTGGCGGGGGGCACAATGAGCAGTTCTTC. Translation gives CASSDFGGGHNEQFF.

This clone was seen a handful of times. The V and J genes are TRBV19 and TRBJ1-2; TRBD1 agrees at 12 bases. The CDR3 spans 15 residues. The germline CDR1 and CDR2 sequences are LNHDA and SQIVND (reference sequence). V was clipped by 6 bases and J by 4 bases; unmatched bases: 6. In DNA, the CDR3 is TGTGCCAGTAGGACCGGGACAGGGGGCAGCTATGGCTACACCTTC. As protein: CASRTGTGGSYGYTF.

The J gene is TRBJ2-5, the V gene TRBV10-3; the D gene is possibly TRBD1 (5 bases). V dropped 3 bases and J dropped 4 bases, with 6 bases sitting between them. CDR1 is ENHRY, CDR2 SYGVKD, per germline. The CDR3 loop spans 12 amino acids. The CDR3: CAISDRGETQYF. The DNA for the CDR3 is TGTGCCATCAGTGATAGGGGAGAGACCCAGTACTTC.

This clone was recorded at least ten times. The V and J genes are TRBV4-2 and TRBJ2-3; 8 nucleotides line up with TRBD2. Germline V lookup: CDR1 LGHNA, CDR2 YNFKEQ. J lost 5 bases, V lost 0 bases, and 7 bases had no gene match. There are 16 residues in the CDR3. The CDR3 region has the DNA TGTGCCAGCAGCCAAGAAGTGAACAGCGGGAGAGATACGCAGTATTTT. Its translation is CASSQEVNSGRDTQYF.

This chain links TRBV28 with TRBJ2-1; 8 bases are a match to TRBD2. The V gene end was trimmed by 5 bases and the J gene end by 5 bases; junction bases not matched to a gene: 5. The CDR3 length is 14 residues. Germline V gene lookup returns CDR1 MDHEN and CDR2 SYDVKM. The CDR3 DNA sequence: TGTGCCAGCAGTGTTAGCGGGACGGACAATGAGCAGTTCTTC. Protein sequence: CASSVSGTDNEQFF. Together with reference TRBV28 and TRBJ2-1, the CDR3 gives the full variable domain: DVKVTQSSRYLVKRTGEKVFLECVQDMDHENMFWYRQDPGLGLRLIYFSYDVKMKEKGDIPEGYSVSREKKERFSLILESASTNQTSMYLCASSVSGTDNEQFFGPGTRLTVL.

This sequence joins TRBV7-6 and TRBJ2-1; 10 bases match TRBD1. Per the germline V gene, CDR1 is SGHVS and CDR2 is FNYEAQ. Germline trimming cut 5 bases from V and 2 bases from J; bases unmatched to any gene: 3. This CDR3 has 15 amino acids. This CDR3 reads CASSQGQGAYNEQFF. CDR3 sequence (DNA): TGTGCCAGCAGCCAAGGACAGGGGGCCTACAATGAGCAGTTCTTC.

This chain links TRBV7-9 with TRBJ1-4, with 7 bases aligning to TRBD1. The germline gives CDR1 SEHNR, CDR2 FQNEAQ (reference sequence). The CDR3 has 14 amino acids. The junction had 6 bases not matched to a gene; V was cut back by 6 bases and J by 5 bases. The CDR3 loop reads CASREQGLNEKLFF. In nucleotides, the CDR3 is TGTGCCAGCAGGGAACAGGGGCTAAATGAAAAACTGTTTTTT.

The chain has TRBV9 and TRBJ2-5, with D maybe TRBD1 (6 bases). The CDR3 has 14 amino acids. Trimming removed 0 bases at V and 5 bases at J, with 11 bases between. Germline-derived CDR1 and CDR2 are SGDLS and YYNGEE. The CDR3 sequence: CASSVVGGRETQYF. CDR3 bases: TGTGCCAGCAGCGTAGTAGGGGGAAGGGAGACCCAGTACTTC.

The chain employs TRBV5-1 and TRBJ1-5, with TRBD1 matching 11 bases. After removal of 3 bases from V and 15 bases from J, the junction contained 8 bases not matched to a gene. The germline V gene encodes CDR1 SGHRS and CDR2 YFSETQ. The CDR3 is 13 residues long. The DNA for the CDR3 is TGCGCCAGCAGCTGGGACGGACAGGGGGCATTGCATTTT. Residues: CASSWDGQGALHF.

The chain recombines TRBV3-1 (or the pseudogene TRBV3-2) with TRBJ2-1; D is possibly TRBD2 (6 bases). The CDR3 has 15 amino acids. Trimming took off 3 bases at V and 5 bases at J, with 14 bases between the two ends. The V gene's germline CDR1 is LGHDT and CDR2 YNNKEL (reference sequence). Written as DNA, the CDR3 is TGTGCCAGCAGCCAGGGTATGGCGGGACACAATGAGCAGTTCTTC. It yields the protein CASSQGMAGHNEQFF.

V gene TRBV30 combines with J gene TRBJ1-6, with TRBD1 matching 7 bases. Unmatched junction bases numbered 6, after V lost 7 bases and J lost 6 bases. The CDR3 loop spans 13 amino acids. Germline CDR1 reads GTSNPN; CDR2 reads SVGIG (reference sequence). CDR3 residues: CAYSRDSNSPLHF. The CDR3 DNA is TGTGCCTACTCCCGGGACAGTAATTCACCCCTCCACTTT.

The CDR3 reads CASSLPSTDTQYF. CDR3 nucleotides: TGTGCCAGCAGCCTCCCTAGCACAGATACGCAGTATTTT. The V gene is TRBV3-1 (or the pseudogene TRBV3-2), the J gene TRBJ2-3; D is unclear. V lost 4 bases and J 0 bases, leaving 5 bases between the germline ends. The germline V gene encodes CDR1 LGHDT and CDR2 YNNKEL (reference sequence). The CDR3 spans 13 residues.

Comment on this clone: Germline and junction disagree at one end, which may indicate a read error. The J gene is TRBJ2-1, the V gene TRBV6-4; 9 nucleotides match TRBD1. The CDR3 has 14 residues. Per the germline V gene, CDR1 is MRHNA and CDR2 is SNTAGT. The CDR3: CASSVGSTGTGRVF. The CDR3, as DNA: TGTGCCAGCAGTGTAGGCAGCACCGGGACAGGGAGGGTCTTC.

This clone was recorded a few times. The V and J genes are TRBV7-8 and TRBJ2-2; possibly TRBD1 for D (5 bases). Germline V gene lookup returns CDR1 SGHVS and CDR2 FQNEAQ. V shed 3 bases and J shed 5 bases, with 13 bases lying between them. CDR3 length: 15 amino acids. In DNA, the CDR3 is TGTGCCAGCAGCTTCCAGGGATGGGGAACCGGGGAGCTGTTTTTT. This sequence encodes CASSFQGWGTGELFF.

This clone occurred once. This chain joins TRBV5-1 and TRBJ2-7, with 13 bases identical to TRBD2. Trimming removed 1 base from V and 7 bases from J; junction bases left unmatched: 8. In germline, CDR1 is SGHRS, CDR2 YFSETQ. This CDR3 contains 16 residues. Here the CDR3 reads CASSLRGLAGQGEQYF. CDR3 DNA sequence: TGCGCCAGCAGCTTGAGGGGACTAGCGGGGCAGGGAGAGCAGTACTTC.

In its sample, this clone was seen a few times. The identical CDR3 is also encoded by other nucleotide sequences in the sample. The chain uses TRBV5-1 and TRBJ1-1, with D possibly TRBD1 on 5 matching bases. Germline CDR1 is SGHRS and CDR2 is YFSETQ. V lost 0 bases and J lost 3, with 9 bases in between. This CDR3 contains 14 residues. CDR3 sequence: CASSLAGGDTEAFF. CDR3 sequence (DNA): TGCGCCAGCAGCTTGGCAGGAGGGGACACTGAAGCTTTCTTT.

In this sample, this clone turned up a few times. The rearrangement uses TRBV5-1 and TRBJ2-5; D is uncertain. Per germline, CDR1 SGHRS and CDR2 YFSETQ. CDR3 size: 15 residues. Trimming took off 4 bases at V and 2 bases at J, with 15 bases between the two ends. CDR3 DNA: TGCGCCAGCAGCCTAATCGTACTGCAACAAGAGACCCAGTACTTC. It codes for CASSLIVLQQETQYF.

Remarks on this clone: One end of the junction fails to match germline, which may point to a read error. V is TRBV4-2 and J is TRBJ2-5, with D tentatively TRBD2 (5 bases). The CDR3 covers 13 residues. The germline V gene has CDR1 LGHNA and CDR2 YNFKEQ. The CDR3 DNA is TGTGCCAGCAGCCAAGATCGGGGTCTCAGTTTGGACTTC. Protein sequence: CASSQDRGLSLDF.